The 10 T cell receptor beta chains below come from one sample, sequenced in a study of Ad26.COV2.S vaccination and SARS-CoV-2 variants. As for treatment: roughly 18 received Ad26.COV2.S at low or high dose, single or two shots; 5 received placebo; per-sample allocation not given. Sample collection was performed on day 63 after the first vaccine or placebo injection. Profiling relied on immunoSEQ multiplex PCR, and the TCRdb table lists in-frame clones only, not all of them. This table holds about 350,000 clones, roughly nine tenths found once. The specimen comprised peripheral blood, sampled in a trial of Ad26.COV2.S vaccine versus placebo. The receptors originated from a person aged 18-60 years who received the Ad26.COV2.S COVID-19 vaccine or a placebo.

The CDR3 DNA reads as TGTGCCAGCAGTTCAGGGGGGTTTTTCGAAAAACTGTTTTTT. Its translation: CASSSGGFFEKLFF. This sequence joins TRBV27 and TRBJ1-4, with TRBD1 matching over 7 bases. Trimming at V came to 4 bases and at J to 8 bases, leaving 7 bases not matched to a gene. Germline V gene lookup returns CDR1 MNHEY and CDR2 SMNVEV (reference sequence). The CDR3 is 14 residues long.

Many counts were recorded for this clone. The chain couples TRBV15 to TRBJ1-1, with D possibly TRBD1 on 6 matching bases. This CDR3 is built from 15 residues. V gave up 1 base and J gave up 5 bases, with 14 bases separating them. Germline CDR1 and CDR2: LNHNV and YYDKDF (reference sequence). CDR3 amino acids: CATSRAQYRETEAFF. DNA of the CDR3: TGTGCCACCAGCAGAGCACAATACAGGGAAACTGAAGCTTTCTTT.

The chain carries TRBV9 and TRBJ1-1; D not certain. V was cut by 0 bases and J by 3 bases, with 9 bases left in between. From germline, CDR1 is SGDLS and CDR2 YYNGEE. The CDR3 has 14 residues. CDR3: CASSVEGVDTEAFF. The CDR3 coding sequence is TGTGCCAGCAGCGTAGAGGGTGTGGACACTGAAGCTTTCTTT.

In DNA form, the CDR3 reads TGTGCCAGCAGGTCCCGGGCGAACACTGAAGCTTTCTTT. This translates into CASRSRANTEAFF. V usage is TRBV5-4 and J usage is TRBJ1-1; D gene ambiguous. Germline values: CDR1 SGHNT, CDR2 YYREEE (reference sequence). CDR3 length equals 13 residues. Trimming shortened V by 5 bases and J by 1 base, and 9 bases separated the two germline ends.

The genes are TRBV27 and TRBJ2-7; 9 bases fit TRBD1. The CDR3 sequence is 16 residues long. Germline CDR1 and CDR2: MNHEY and SMNVEV (reference sequence). J gave up 2 bases and V 3 bases, and 8 bases lay outside the gene matches. The CDR3, as DNA: TGTGCCAGCAGTTTGGGACTCCGGGACAGGGCCTACGAGCAGTACTTC. Translated, it gives CASSLGLRDRAYEQYF.

CDR3: CASSLPGGGDPQETQYF. The CDR3 region has the DNA TGTGCCAGCAGCCTGCCGGGCGGGGGCGACCCTCAAGAGACCCAGTACTTC. V usage is TRBV9 and J usage is TRBJ2-5, with D maybe TRBD2 (7 bases). CDR3 length: 17 residues. The germline CDR1 and CDR2 sequences are SGDLS and YYNGEE. V lost 4 bases and J 2 bases, leaving 21 bases between the germline ends.

This clone has a single count. This sequence joins TRBV6-6 and TRBJ2-2; D unresolved. The CDR3 runs to 15 residues. The V end was cut by 0 bases, the J end by 6 bases, with 11 bases between. CDR1 and CDR2 from the germline V gene are MNHNY and SVGAGI (reference sequence). CDR3 sequence: CASSYSRSTSGELFF. As DNA, the CDR3 is TGTGCCAGCAGTTACTCGCGTTCCACCTCCGGGGAGCTGTTTTTT.

The chain recombines TRBV27 with TRBJ1-4; D is possibly TRBD1 (6 bases). V shed 6 bases and J shed 4 bases, with 18 bases lying between them. The CDR3 sequence is 16 residues long. Germline values: CDR1 MNHEY, CDR2 SMNVEV (reference sequence). CDR3 nucleotides: TGTGCCAGCAGGCTCGATGGGGGCGCGGGTAATGAAAAACTGTTTTTT. It yields the protein CASRLDGGAGNEKLFF.

This clone appeared a single time. The V and J genes are TRBV19 and TRBJ2-7, with D unresolved. The germline gives CDR1 LNHDA, CDR2 SQIVND (reference sequence). The ends were cut back, 3 bases at V and 3 bases at J, with 12 bases in the middle. This CDR3 has 14 amino acids. The CDR3 protein is CASSMAVSDYEQYF. The CDR3 coding sequence is TGTGCCAGTAGTATGGCAGTCTCCGACTACGAGCAGTACTTC.

This chain uses TRBV2 with TRBJ1-5; tentative D call: TRBD1 (5 bases). This CDR3 spans 13 amino acids. V was trimmed by 7 bases and J by 5 bases, leaving 12 bases between them. Germline assignment: CDR1 SNHLY and CDR2 FYNNEI. The CDR3 here is CASTRALHQPQHF. Here the CDR3 DNA reads TGTGCCAGCACCAGGGCTTTACATCAGCCCCAGCATTTT.